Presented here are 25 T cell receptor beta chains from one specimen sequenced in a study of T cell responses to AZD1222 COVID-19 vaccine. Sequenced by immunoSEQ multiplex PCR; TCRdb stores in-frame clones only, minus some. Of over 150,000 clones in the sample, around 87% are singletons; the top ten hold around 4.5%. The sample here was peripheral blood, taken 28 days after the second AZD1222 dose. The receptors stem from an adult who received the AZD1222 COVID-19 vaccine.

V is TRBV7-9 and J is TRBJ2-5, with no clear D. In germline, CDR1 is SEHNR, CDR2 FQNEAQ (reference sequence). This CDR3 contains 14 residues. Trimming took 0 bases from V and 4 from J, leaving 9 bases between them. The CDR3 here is CASSLADRLETQYF. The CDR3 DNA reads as TGTGCCAGCAGCTTAGCTGATAGGTTAGAGACCCAGTACTTC.

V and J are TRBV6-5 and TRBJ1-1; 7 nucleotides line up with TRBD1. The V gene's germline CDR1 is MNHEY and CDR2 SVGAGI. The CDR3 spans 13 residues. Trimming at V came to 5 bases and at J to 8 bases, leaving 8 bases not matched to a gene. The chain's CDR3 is CASSPTQGVEAFF. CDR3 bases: TGTGCCAGCAGTCCCACTCAGGGGGTGGAAGCTTTCTTT.

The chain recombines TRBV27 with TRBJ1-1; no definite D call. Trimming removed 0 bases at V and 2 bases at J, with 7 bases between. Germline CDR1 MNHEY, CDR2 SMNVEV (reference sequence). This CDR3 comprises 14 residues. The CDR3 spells CASSLSGSNTEAFF. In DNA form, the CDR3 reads TGTGCCAGCAGTTTATCTGGGAGCAACACTGAAGCTTTCTTT.

DNA for the CDR3: TGTGCCAGCAGCCCGGGAGGGACATTTAATCAGCCCCAGCATTTT. Encoded protein: CASSPGGTFNQPQHF. The chain uses TRBV7-2 and TRBJ1-5; a weak D match, TRBD1 (6 bases). The germline CDR1 and CDR2 sequences are SGHTA and FQGNSA. V was cut by 5 bases and J by 4 bases, with 15 bases left in between. The CDR3 covers 15 residues.

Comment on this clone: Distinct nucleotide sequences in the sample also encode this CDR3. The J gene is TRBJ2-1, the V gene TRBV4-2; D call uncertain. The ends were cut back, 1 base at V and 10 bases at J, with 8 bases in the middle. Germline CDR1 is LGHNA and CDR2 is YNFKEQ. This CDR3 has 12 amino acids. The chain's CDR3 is CASSQARAEQFF. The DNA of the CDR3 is TGTGCCAGCAGCCAAGCCCGGGCGGAGCAGTTCTTC.

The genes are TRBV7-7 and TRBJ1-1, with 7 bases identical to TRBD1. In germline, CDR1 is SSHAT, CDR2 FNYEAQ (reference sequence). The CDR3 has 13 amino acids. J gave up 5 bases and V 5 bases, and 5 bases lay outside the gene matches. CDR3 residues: CASSIQQGTEAFF. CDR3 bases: TGTGCCAGCAGCATCCAACAGGGGACTGAAGCTTTCTTT. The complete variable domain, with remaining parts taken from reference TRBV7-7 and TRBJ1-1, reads GAGVSQSPRYKVTKRGQDVTLRCDPISSHATLYWYQQALGQGPEFLTYFNYEAQPDKSGLPSDRFSAERPEGSISTLTIQRTEQRDSAMYRCASSIQQGTEAFFGQGTRLTVV.

This chain's CDR3 is CASSLVMRAATNYGYTF. In nucleotides, the CDR3 is TGCGCCAGCAGCTTGGTGATGCGGGCGGCAACTAACTATGGCTACACCTTC. The rearrangement links TRBV5-1 to TRBJ1-2; D ambiguous. This CDR3 spans 17 amino acids. Per germline, CDR1 SGHRS and CDR2 YFSETQ. V was cut by 0 bases and J by 0 bases, with 15 bases left in between.

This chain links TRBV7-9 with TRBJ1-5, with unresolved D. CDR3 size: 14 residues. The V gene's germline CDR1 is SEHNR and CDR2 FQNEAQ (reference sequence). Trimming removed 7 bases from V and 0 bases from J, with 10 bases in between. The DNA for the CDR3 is TGTGCCAGCACCTCGGTAGATAGCAATCAGCCCCAGCATTTT. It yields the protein CASTSVDSNQPQHF.

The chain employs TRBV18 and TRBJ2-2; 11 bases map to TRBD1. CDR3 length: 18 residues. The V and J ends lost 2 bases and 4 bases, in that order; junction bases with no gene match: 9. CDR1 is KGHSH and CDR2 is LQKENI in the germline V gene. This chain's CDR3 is CASSPNRPGTGGTGELFF. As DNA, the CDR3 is TGTGCCAGCTCACCAAACCGGCCCGGGACAGGGGGCACCGGGGAGCTGTTTTTT.

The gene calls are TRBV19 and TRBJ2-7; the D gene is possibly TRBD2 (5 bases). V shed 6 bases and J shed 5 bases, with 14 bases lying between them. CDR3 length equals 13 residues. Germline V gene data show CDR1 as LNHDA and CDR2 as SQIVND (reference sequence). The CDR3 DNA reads TGTGCCAGTAGGACGACCCCCGGGGACGAGCAGTACTTC. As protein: CASRTTPGDEQYF. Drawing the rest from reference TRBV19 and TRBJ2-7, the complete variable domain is DGGITQSPKYLFRKEGQNVTLSCEQNLNHDAMYWYRQDPGQGLRLIYYSQIVNDFQKGDIAEGYSVSREKKESFPLTVTSAQKNPTAFYLCASRTTPGDEQYFGPGTRLTVT.

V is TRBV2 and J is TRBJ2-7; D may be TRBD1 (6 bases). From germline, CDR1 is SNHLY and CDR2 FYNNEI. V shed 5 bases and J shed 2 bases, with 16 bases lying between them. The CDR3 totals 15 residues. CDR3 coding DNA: TGTGCCAGCAGTCAGGGGCCCGCTGTGGCCTACGAGCAGTACTTC. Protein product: CASSQGPAVAYEQYF. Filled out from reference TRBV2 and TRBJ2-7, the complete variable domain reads EPEVTQTPSHQVTQMGQEVILRCVPISNHLYFYWYRQILGQKVEFLVSFYNNEISEKSEIFDDQFSVERPDGSNFTLKIRSTKLEDSAMYFCASSQGPAVAYEQYFGPGTRLTVT.

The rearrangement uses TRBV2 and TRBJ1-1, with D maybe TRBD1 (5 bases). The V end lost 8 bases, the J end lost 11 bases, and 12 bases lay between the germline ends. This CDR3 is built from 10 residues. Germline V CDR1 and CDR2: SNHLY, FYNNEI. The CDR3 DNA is TGTGCCAGCCTGCTCAGGGTTGCTTTCTTT. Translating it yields CASLLRVAFF.

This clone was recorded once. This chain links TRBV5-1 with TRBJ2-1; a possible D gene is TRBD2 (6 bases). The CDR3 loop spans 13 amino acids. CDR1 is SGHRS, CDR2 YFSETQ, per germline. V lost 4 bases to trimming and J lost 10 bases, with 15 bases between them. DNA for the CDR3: TGCGCCAGCAGCCGGGGACTTCGCGAGGAGCAGTTCTTC. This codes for CASSRGLREEQFF.

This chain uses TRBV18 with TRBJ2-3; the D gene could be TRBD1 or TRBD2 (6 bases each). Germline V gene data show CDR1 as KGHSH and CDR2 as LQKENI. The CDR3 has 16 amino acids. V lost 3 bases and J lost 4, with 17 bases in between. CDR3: CASSPDRRGDPDTQYF. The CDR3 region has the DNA TGTGCCAGCTCACCCGACCGAAGGGGGGACCCAGATACGCAGTATTTT.

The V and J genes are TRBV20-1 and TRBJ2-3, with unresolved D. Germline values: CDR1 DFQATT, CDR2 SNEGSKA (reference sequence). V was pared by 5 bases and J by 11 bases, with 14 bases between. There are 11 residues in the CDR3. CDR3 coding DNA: TGCAGTGCTTTTTCCTCCCCCCGGCAGTATTTT. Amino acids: CSAFSSPRQYF.

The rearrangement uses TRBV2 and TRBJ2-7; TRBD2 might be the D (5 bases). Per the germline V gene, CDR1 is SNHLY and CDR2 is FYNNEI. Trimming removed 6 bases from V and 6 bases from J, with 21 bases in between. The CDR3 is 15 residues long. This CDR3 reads CASSNPRGKDCEQYF. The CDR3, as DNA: TGTGCCAGCAGCAACCCACGAGGGAAGGATTGCGAGCAGTACTTC.

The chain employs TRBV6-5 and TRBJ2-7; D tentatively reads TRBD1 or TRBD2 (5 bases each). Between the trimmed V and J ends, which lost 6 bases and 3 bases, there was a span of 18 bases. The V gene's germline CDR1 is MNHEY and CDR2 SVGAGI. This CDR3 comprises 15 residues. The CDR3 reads CASSGEWDGNYEQYF. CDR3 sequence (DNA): TGTGCCAGCAGCGGAGAATGGGACGGTAACTACGAGCAGTACTTC.

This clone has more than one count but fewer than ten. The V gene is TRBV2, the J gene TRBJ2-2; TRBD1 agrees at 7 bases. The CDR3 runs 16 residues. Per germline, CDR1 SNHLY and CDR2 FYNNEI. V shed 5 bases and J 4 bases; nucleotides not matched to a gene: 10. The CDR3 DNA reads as TGTGCCAGCAGTACACAGGGGATGAAGGGCACCGGGGAGCTGTTTTTT. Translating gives CASSTQGMKGTGELFF.

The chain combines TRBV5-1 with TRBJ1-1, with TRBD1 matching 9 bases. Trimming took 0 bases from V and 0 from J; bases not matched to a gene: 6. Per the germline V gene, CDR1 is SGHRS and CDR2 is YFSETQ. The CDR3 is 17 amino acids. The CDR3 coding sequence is TGCGCCAGCAGCTTGGGACAGGGGGGAGCATTGAACACTGAAGCTTTCTTT. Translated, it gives CASSLGQGGALNTEAFF.

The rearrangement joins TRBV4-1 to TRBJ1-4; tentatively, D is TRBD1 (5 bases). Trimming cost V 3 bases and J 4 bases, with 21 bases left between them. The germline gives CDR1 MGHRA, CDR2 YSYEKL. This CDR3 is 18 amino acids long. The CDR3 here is CASSHLTVPSFLNEKLFF. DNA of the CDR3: TGCGCCAGCAGCCACCTGACAGTCCCGAGCTTCCTTAATGAAAAACTGTTTTTT.

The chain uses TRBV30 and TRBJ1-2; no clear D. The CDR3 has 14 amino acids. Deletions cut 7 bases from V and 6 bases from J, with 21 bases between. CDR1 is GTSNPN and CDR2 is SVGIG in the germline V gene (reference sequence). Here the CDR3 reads CALPMNSDADGYTF. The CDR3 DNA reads TGTGCCTTACCTATGAACAGTGACGCGGATGGCTACACCTTC.

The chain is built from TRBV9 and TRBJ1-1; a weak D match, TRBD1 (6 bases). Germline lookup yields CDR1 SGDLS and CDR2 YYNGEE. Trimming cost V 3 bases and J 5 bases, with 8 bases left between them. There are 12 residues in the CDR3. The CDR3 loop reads CASSEGGTEAFF. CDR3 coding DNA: TGTGCCAGCAGCGAGGGGGGAACTGAAGCTTTCTTT.

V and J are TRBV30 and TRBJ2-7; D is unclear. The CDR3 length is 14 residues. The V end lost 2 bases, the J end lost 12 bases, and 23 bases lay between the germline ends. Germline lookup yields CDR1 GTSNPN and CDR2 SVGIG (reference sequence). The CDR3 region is CAWSLTEPSSTWYF. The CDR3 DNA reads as TGTGCCTGGAGTTTGACGGAGCCCTCCTCGACGTGGTACTTC.

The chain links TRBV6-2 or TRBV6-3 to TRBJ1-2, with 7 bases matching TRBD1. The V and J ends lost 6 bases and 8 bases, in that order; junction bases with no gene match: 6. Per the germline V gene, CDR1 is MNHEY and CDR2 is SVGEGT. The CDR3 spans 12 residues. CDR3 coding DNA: TGTGCCAGCAGCTCGACAGGGTGGGGCTACACCTTC. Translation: CASSSTGWGYTF.

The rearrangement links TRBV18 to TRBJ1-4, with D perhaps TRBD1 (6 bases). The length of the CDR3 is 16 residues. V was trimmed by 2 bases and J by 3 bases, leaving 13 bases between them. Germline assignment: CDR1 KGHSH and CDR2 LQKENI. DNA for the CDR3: TGTGCCAGCTCACCATCGAAGGGGGGACCTAATGAAAAACTGTTTTTT. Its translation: CASSPSKGGPNEKLFF.